The subject of this entry is one T cell receptor (beta chain). The CDR3 spans 15 residues. Trimming removed 1 base at V and 5 bases at J, with 12 bases between. CDR1 is MNHNY, CDR2 SVGAGI, per germline (reference sequence). This sample was included in a study of T cell repertoires in cytomegalovirus infection. The wider study: Matching HLA type and CMV infection were both indicated by public TCR beta signatures.

MiXCR was run by TCRdb on the reads, yielding one entry per CDR3 protein. Of about 100,000 distinct CDR3 sequences listed, 23% are singletons. This receptor was identified in a human donor in good health (CMV status not recorded). Some clones in this sample may be carry-over from other donors' samples. The specimen sequenced was CD8+ T cells from PBMCs. The chain links TRBV6-6 to TRBJ1-5; D is undetermined. CDR3 DNA sequence: TGTGCCAGCAGTTACTTCGAGGGTGGGGATCAGCCCCAGCATTTT. It is translated as CASSYFEGGDQPQHF.